This T cell receptor (beta chain) was identified in a study of cytomegalovirus exposure and HLA in healthy donors (dated by TCRdb to 2016 to 2017). Background on the whole study: In an earlier analysis of some 550 of the donors, 250 to 350 Gb of sequence data and some 120 million unique TCR beta sequences from roughly 200 million T cells were reported. To decide whether each TCR beta V gene segment behaved as functional or pseudogenic, an earlier analysis of some 600 of the donors relied on high-throughput TCR beta sequencing. A separate validation cohort of roughly 130 different subjects was used in addition to the roughly 720-subject first cohort. Rather than using new phenotypic data, the later analysis identified candidate immune exposures from TCR beta sequences and from how often those sequences occurred across donors. To predict cytomegalovirus infection status, the study combined high-throughput TCR immunosequencing, statistical association of individual TCRs with disease status, and machine learning. Because of strong linkage in the cohort, roughly five DR-DQ haplotypes were treated as single units for association and clustering. Typing coverage differed by locus: A, B, C, DRB1 and DQB1 were typed in roughly 629-630 donors, DQA1 in 522, DPA1 in approximately 600, and DPB1 in 450 to 480. The aim of the study was to test whether cataloging public T cell receptors could identify signatures of past pathogen exposure. The study profiled the T cell repertoires of some 610 subjects by immunosequencing and related them to cytomegalovirus serostatus. An early release that covered roughly 600 HLA-typed donors contained about 300 gigabases of sequencing data and tens of millions of unique TCR sequences. Both class I and class II loci were covered by HLA typing, at four-digit resolution. In a later analysis, previously published TCR beta repertoires from 500 to 750 donors were re-analyzed and high-resolution HLA genotyping was added so that TCR occurrence patterns could be studied. Of the roughly 400 genotyped donors, about 84% fell in the genetic ancestry cluster associated with self-reported Caucasian donors. A later genetic analysis took genome-wide SNP genotypes for about three fifths of the roughly 670 donors and used that subset as a discovery cohort. Among about 400 genotyped donors of the cohort, an average of about 240,000 unique TCR beta nucleotide sequences was sequenced per donor, of which 15% to 20% were non-productive. All discovery cohort repertoires had been generated on a single sequencing platform. Donor age, sex, ethnicity and CMV serostatus were collected together with the repertoire data.

Trimming removed 6 bases from V and 0 bases from J; the gene matches leave 6 bases unexplained. The CDR3 sequence holds 15 residues, the cysteine and phenylalanine included. Left in the record is the CDR3 DNA by itself, 45 bases read in frame from the first base. Via the germline V gene (reference sequence), CDR1 is LNHDA and CDR2 SQIVND. The library relied on the immunoSEQ multiplex PCR assay. The multiplex PCR relied on a mix of 60 forward primers for TCR Vbeta segments and 13 reverse primers for TCR Jbeta segments. The CDR3 region of rearranged TCR beta genes was amplified from genomic DNA by a multiplex PCR assay. The Illumina HiSeq System was used to sequence the amplified TCR beta libraries as 87-base-pair reads. The paper's processing steps were these. Across the 670 or so repertoires, a later analysis counted 80 million or so unique TCR beta chains, some 11 million of which were shared by at least two donors. A nearest-neighbor algorithm error-corrected the raw reads and collapsed the reads into unique sequences, merging closely related sequences to remove PCR and sequencing errors. Alignment of CDR3 sequences to IMGT reference sequences was used to assign V, D and J gene segments. Each retained sequence needed at least a six-nucleotide match to both a V gene segment and a J gene segment. Rearrangements were called productive when the CDR3 lacked stop codons and stayed in frame with V and J; all others were non-productive. Following IMGT convention, CDR3 was defined as the stretch from the second conserved V-encoded cysteine up to the conserved J-encoded phenylalanine. The earlier analysis of 450 to 750 of the donors excluded any sequence lacking an unambiguous match to a single V gene segment. An earlier analysis of fewer than 650 of the donors classified V segments as functional when productive rearrangements were above 56.7% and as segregating when the standard deviation between donors was above 5%. To diagnose cytomegalovirus status from the catalog of TCR beta chain sequences, a statistical classification framework was built. In a later analysis, V and J genes were assigned by comparing TCR nucleotide sequences against IMGT/GENE-DB human TR gene sequences. In a later analysis, CDR3 sequences and most-parsimonious VDJ recombination scenarios were assigned using the TCRdist pipeline. In a later analysis, each TCR beta chain was defined by its CDR3 amino acid sequence together with its V-gene family, and reads without a unique V-gene family were excluded. As a way to deal with suspected cross-contamination and a sequencing artifact, a later analysis dropped hundreds of nucleotide sequences that were highly shared and had low generation probability. A later analysis calculated a clonal expansion index for each public chain from normalized within-repertoire ranks of inferred template counts. Generation probabilities in a later analysis came from a VDJ recombination model fitted to out-of-frame rearrangements, and those results were checked against IGoR. A later analysis scored TCR-TCR, TCR-HLA and TCR-CMV co-occurrence with hypergeometric tests, applying a repertoire-size bias correction to TCR pairs. To estimate false discovery rates, a later analysis permuted the HLA or CMV assignments 20 times. In a later analysis, co-occurring TCRs were grouped using DBSCAN, with TCRdist sequence similarity added in when clustering inside HLA-allele-positive subsets. Co-occurrence clustering excluded repertoires with fewer than 30,000 or more than 120,000 public chains, plus five with anomalous nucleotide sharing. The table was pulled from immuneACCESS by TCRdb, which kept in-frame rearrangements only. Such tables lose some clones; where checked, under half of the loss comes from unresolved V genes, and the rest has no known cause. V and J calls and clone size are copied from that table; D and trimming were computed from the DNA. This sample's clone table shows approximately 70,000 clones. Of the sample, about 4% falls within the top ten clones.

General conclusions and limits of the study: When HLA alleles, especially DR and DQ, strongly co-occurred, TCR associations were difficult to assign to individual alleles. Some IMGT-functional V segments, including TRBV6-2 and TRBV6-3, could not be told apart with the 87-base-pair reads, so those segments were excluded. Linkage disequilibrium might explain the correlated functional status among segregating V segments, but an unknown experimental factor could not be ruled out. Because some donors lacked HLA typing at each locus, the association tests relied only on the typed subset. For the cohort, immune exposure information was limited to CMV serostatus. In an earlier analysis of some 540 of the donors, most TCR beta V segments appeared in productive rearrangements about 87% or about 30% of the time, broadly matching IMGT annotations. A later genetic analysis reported fewer N-insertions in productive TCRs among donors in an Asian-associated ancestry cluster than the roughly 700-donor mean. The earlier analysis of almost 600 of the donors excluded some 16 rarely observed V segments, including chromosome 9 orphons, because counts were too low. Only TCR beta chains were sequenced in this cohort, and the absence of alpha or paired-chain data limited detectable features. A few of the identified cytomegalovirus-associated TCR beta chains were confirmed in vitro to be specific for cytomegalovirus antigens. Most TCR sequences were observed very rarely across donors, whereas some public TCRs were present in many individuals. A group of highly shared sequence variants was considered likely to be a technical artifact of the sequencing pipeline. At a false discovery rate of 0.05, a later analysis linked around 15,000 TCR beta sequences to specific HLA alleles. According to a later analysis, TCR association rates differed among HLA loci, with DRB1 alleles showing the most associated TCRs and HLA-C alleles showing the fewest. A further reported finding was that TCR beta sequences accurately predicted the HLA-A and HLA-B alleles for most subjects in the first cohort. A total of fewer than 200 TCR beta chains were listed by the study as associated with cytomegalovirus. In a later genetic analysis, a missense DCLRE1C variant was associated with V-gene and J-gene trimming of TCR beta chains, and the association was replicated in an independent cohort. Most CMV-associated TCR beta chains appeared to be HLA-restricted in a later analysis, and the HLA associations seemed to be driven largely by CMV exposure. According to a later analysis, parvovirus B19, influenza, CMV and Epstein-Barr virus appeared linked to several top co-occurrence clusters. A later analysis found that HLA-associated TCR beta chains were more clonally expanded and had lower generation probabilities than equally common non-associated chains. The authors suggested that the approach could potentially be extended to other disease states and immunological phenotypes. Presence/absence analyses assumed roughly uniform sequencing depth across donors, an assumption that may not hold. The classifier was reported to diagnose cytomegalovirus status with high specificity and sensitivity in both the original cohort and the validation cohort.

The cohort consisted of 666 healthy bone marrow donors. All cohort members were sampled while nominally healthy, although unrecorded immune exposures were likely present. The donor was CMV seropositive and was included in the group of some 290 seropositive cohort members. Each donor provided a peripheral blood sample, and peripheral blood mononuclear cells were used for TCR beta sequencing. The Qiagen DNeasy Blood Extraction Kit was used to extract genomic DNA from the blood cell samples. Notes on this clone: This clone's antigen is unknown.

Recombination joined TRBV19 with TRBJ1-2; 8 bases in the junction line up with TRBD1. Sample: PBMCs. The sequence was collected from a female donor in good health and CMV-seropositive. The CDR3 here reads CASREQGAANYGYTF. The sequenced DNA: TGTGCCAGTAGGGAGCAGGGGGCAGCTAACTATGGCTACACCTTC.